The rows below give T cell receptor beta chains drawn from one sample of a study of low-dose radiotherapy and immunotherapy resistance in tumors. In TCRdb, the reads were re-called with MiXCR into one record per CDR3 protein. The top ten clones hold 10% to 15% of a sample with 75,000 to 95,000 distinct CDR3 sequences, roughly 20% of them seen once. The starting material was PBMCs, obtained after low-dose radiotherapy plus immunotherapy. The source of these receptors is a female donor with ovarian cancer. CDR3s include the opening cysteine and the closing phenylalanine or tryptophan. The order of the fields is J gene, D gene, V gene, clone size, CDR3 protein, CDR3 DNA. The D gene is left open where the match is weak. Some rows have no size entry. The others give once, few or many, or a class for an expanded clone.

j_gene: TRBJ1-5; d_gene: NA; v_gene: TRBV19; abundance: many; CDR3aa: CASSIEPLRPSNQPQHF; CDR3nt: TGTGCCAGTAGTATAGAACCCTTGAGGCCTAGCAATCAGCCCCAGCATTTT
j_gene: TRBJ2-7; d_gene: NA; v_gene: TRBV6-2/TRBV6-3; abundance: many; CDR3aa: CASRRTGGDNSYEQYF; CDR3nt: TGTGCCAGCAGGCGAACCGGTGGGGACAACTCCTACGAGCAGTACTTC
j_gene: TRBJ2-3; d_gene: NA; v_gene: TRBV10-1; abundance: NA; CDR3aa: CARSASSTDTQYF; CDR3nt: TGCGCCAGAAGTGCCTCCAGCACAGATACGCAGTATTTT
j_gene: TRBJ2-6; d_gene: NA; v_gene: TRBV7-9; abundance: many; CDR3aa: CASSGPPGQGFASGANVLTF; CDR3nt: TGTGCCAGCAGCGGCCCCCCCGGCCAGGGATTCGCTTCTGGGGCCAACGTCCTGACTTTC
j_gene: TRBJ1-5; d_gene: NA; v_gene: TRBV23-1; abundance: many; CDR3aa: CASSHRRGGDQPQHF; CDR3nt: TGCGCCAGCAGTCACCGTAGAGGGGGAGATCAGCCCCAGCATTTT
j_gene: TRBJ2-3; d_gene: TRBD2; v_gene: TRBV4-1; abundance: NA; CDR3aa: CASSHSLSRPSGRTDTQYF; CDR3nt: TGCGCCAGCAGCCACTCACTCTCTAGGCCTAGCGGGAGGACAGATACGCAGTATTTT
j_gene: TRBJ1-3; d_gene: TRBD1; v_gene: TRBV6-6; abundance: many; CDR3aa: CASSYSVTGGGNTIYF; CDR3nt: TGTGCCAGCAGTTACTCGGTGACAGGGGGTGGAAACACCATATATTTT
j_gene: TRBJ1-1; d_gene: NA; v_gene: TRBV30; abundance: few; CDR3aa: CAWSDETGTMNTEAFF; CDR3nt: TGTGCCTGGAGTGACGAGACAGGAACCATGAACACTGAAGCTTTCTTT
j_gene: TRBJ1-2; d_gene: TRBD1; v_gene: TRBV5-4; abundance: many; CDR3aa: CASTSDDRGVYGYTF; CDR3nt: TGTGCCAGCACCTCGGACGACAGGGGCGTCTATGGCTACACCTTC
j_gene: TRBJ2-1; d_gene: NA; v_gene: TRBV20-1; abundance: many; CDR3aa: CSARGMSGSSYNEQFF; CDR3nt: TGCAGTGCTAGAGGGATGAGCGGAAGCTCCTACAATGAGCAGTTCTTC
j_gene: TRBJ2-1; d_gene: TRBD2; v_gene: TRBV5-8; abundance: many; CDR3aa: CASSRREYQNEQFF; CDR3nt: TGTGCCAGCAGCCGGCGGGAGTATCAAAATGAGCAGTTCTTC